This is a list of T cell receptor beta chains from one sample in a study of shared clonotypes between healthy human individuals. Here immunoSEQ multiplex PCR was the method, and the copy in TCRdb shows in-frame clones only, minus some. The sample carries 850,000 to 1,200,000 clones, roughly 80% recorded once. The sample comprised memory CD4+ T cells sorted from blood. The source of these receptors is a man aged 18 to 35 in good health. The CDR3 runs from the conserved cysteine through the conserved F or W. D genes are given only for firm matches. The listing skips clone size in some rows; elsewhere it reads once, few, many or a size class.

size	V	J	D	CDR3	DNA
.	TRBV5-4	TRBJ1-6	TRBD1	CASSSSEGQPNSPLHF	TGTGCCAGCAGCTCGTCGGAGGGACAGCCTAATTCACCCCTCCACTTT
few	TRBV30	TRBJ1-6	.	CAWTGLTGYNSPLHF	TGTGCCTGGACTGGGCTGACAGGTTATAATTCACCCCTCCACTTT
.	TRBV7-9	TRBJ2-1	TRBD1	CASSHRGVPYNEQFF	TGTGCCAGCAGCCACAGGGGCGTTCCCTACAATGAGCAGTTCTTC
.	TRBV2	TRBJ2-5	TRBD1	CASTRDRGSETQYF	TGTGCCAGCACCAGGGACAGGGGGTCCGAGACCCAGTACTTC
.	TRBV19	TRBJ1-1	.	CASSFGRGNTEAFF	TGTGCCAGTAGTTTTGGCCGAGGAAACACTGAAGCTTTCTTT
.	TRBV9	TRBJ1-3	TRBD1	CASSEGQGGGNTIYF	TGTGCCAGCAGCGAGGGACAGGGCGGAGGAAACACCATATATTTT
few	TRBV15	TRBJ1-1	.	CATSRAVNTEAFF	TGTGCCACCAGCAGAGCAGTGAACACTGAAGCTTTCTTT
.	TRBV6-6	TRBJ2-7	.	CASNKKEGSYEQYF	TGTGCCAGCAACAAAAAAGAAGGATCCTACGAGCAGTACTTC
.	TRBV28	TRBJ1-3	TRBD1	CASRGQGLNTIYF	TGTGCCAGCAGGGGACAGGGGTTAAACACCATATATTTT
.	TRBV7-9	TRBJ2-3	TRBD2	CASRLTSGQLTDTQYF	TGTGCCAGCAGACTTACTAGCGGCCAACTCACAGATACGCAGTATTTT
.	TRBV29-1	TRBJ1-1	.	CSVHQGGGNTEAFF	TGCAGCGTTCATCAGGGAGGGGGGAACACTGAAGCTTTCTTT
few	TRBV18	TRBJ1-3	.	CASSPQQTGNTIYF	TGTGCCAGCTCACCACAACAGACTGGAAACACCATATATTTT
once	TRBV2	TRBJ1-1	.	CASRREAAPLEAFF	TGTGCCAGCAGGCGGGAGGCAGCGCCCTTAGAAGCTTTCTTT
.	TRBV2	TRBJ2-7	TRBD1	CASSATGQGSVEQYF	TGTGCCAGCAGTGCAACGGGACAGGGTTCCGTCGAGCAGTACTTC
.	TRBV18	TRBJ2-6	.	CASSPEIAGANVLTF	TGTGCCAGCTCCCCAGAAATAGCTGGGGCCAACGTCCTGACTTTC
.	TRBV5-6	TRBJ1-6	.	CASSSTGYNSPLHF	TGTGCCAGCAGCTCGACAGGATATAATTCACCCCTCCACTTT
.	TRBV6-1	TRBJ1-3	.	CASSEARTSGNTIYF	TGTGCCAGCAGTGAAGCTAGGACCTCTGGAAACACCATATATTTT
.	TRBV28	TRBJ2-5	.	CASSLIRLSETQYF	TGTGCCAGCAGTTTAATTCGTCTATCGGAGACCCAGTACTTC
.	TRBV11-2	TRBJ2-1	TRBD2	CASSLSGRSYNEQFF	TGTGCCAGCAGCTTAAGCGGGAGGTCCTACAATGAGCAGTTCTTC
.	TRBV7-9	TRBJ1-5	TRBD1	CASSIQGSSNQPQHF	TGTGCCAGCAGTATACAGGGGAGTAGCAATCAGCCCCAGCATTTT
once	TRBV9	TRBJ2-6	.	CASSAPTGANVLTF	TGTGCCAGCAGCGCCCCAACTGGGGCCAACGTCCTGACTTTC
few	TRBV5-1	TRBJ1-1	.	CASSFGGTGTEAFF	TGCGCCAGCAGCTTCGGCGGAACAGGGACTGAAGCTTTCTTT